The 8 T cell receptor beta chains below come from one sample, sequenced in a study of cytomegalovirus exposure and HLA in healthy donors. 13 Jbeta primers and 60 Vbeta primers were used for the PCR. TCRdb's table, derived via immunoSEQ multiplex PCR, lists solely in-frame clones and lacks some. This table holds about 140,000 clones. Sequencing input: PBMCs. Receptors were obtained from a male donor in good health and CMV-seronegative.

The chain uses TRBV19 and TRBJ1-5; a weak D match, TRBD1 (6 bases). Germline V CDR1 and CDR2: LNHDA, SQIVND (reference sequence). V was cut by 7 bases and J by 4 bases, with 17 bases left in between. This CDR3 spans 15 amino acids. CDR3 nucleotides: TGTGCCAGTACCCTACTGAGGGACACGAATCAGCCCCAGCATTTT. It translates to CASTLLRDTNQPQHF.

In DNA, the CDR3 is TGTGCCAGCAGCCATGGGGCCGGGACAGGGGTCTCACCCCTCCACTTT. Translated, it gives CASSHGAGTGVSPLHF. The V call is TRBV7-9, the J call TRBJ1-6; TRBD1 agrees at 10 bases. Looked up from germline, CDR1 is SEHNR and CDR2 is FQNEAQ (reference sequence). V gave up 5 bases and J gave up 10 bases; unmatched junction bases: 11. The CDR3 sequence is 16 residues long.

The chain has TRBV6-1 and TRBJ1-2; 9 bases are shared with TRBD1. V lost 5 bases and J lost 4; bases outside the gene matches: 5. Germline V gene sequence: CDR1 MNHNS, CDR2 SASEGT. CDR3 size: 14 residues. The CDR3 sequence is CASSSTGQGYGYTF. The CDR3 nucleotides are TGTGCCAGCAGTTCCACGGGACAGGGCTATGGCTACACCTTC.

The chain links TRBV5-6 to TRBJ2-7, with 7 positions matching TRBD2. The CDR3 runs to 14 residues. V lost 2 bases, J lost 2 bases, and 4 bases stayed unmatched. The germline CDR1 and CDR2 sequences are SGHDT and YYEEEE. The CDR3 sequence is CASSFPGGPYEQYF. CDR3 nucleotides: TGTGCCAGCAGCTTTCCGGGAGGCCCCTACGAGCAGTACTTC.

V is TRBV5-1 and J is TRBJ2-3; D ambiguous. Germline CDR1 SGHRS, CDR2 YFSETQ. The CDR3 covers 13 residues. Between the trimmed V and J ends, which lost 3 bases and 2 bases, there was a span of 7 bases. DNA of the CDR3: TGCGCCAGCAGCTCAACATCCACAGATACGCAGTATTTT. Translation: CASSSTSTDTQYF.

This sequence joins TRBV29-1 and TRBJ1-2; no clear D gene. CDR1 is SQVTM, CDR2 ANQGSEA, per germline. V was clipped by 7 bases and J by 3 bases, with 12 bases between them. The length of the CDR3 is 12 residues. For the CDR3, the DNA is TGCAGCGCCGCGGAGGGAGACTATGGCTACACCTTC. It yields the protein CSAAEGDYGYTF.

About this clone itself: Other nucleotide sequences from this sample produce the same CDR3. The genes are TRBV6-5 and TRBJ2-7; 8 bases line up with TRBD1. Germline CDR1 is MNHEY and CDR2 is SVGAGI. The CDR3 covers 15 residues. J gave up 2 bases and V 0 bases, and 3 bases lay outside the gene matches. The CDR3 coding sequence is TGTGCCAGCAGTTACTCTAGGGACAGGACCTACGAGCAGTACTTC. Its protein is CASSYSRDRTYEQYF.

The chain uses TRBV5-6 and TRBJ1-1; TRBD1 matches 7 bases. This CDR3 is 15 amino acids long. The germline gives CDR1 SGHDT, CDR2 YYEEEE. V lost 4 bases to trimming and J lost 0 bases; unmatched junction nucleotides: 6. The CDR3 sequence: CASSRQGLMNTEAFF. In DNA, the CDR3 is TGTGCCAGCAGCCGACAGGGACTCATGAACACTGAAGCTTTCTTT.